What follows are 27 T cell receptor beta chains derived from one specimen sequenced in a study of blood T cell repertoires in COVID-19 (dated by TCRdb to about 2020). Libraries were made using the immunoSEQ multiplex PCR assay. The immuneACCESS repertoire file appears here via TCRdb, limited to in-frame rearrangements. These files lack a portion of the clones; in checked studies, under half of the deficit traces to unresolved V genes, and the cause of the others is not known. Present in this sample are tens of thousands of clones, around nine tenths of which were seen just once. The ten largest clones take up 9.5% to 15% of the sample. The specimen was peripheral blood. The receptors stem from a man between 70 and 80 years old with active or convalescent COVID-19.

The chain joins TRBV24-1 to TRBJ2-5; weak D call: TRBD1 (5 bases). This CDR3 has 12 residues. V was shortened by 9 bases and J by 1 base, with 8 bases between the two germline ends. Germline CDR1 reads KGHDR; CDR2 reads SFDVKD. CDR3 in DNA: TGTGCCACCGCGGACACCCAAGAGACCCAGTACTTC. Translated: CATADTQETQYF.

This chain uses TRBV7-8 with TRBJ2-5, with D perhaps TRBD1 (8 bases). The V gene lost 1 base and the J gene lost 2 bases, with 32 bases spanning the gap. The CDR3 runs to 22 residues. Germline-derived CDR1 and CDR2 are SGHVS and FQNEAQ. This CDR3 is CASSLEGIQGGDVGHSQETQYF. The CDR3 bases are TGTGCCAGCAGCTTAGAGGGAATACAGGGGGGGGATGTTGGTCACTCGCAAGAGACCCAGTACTTC.

CDR3 nucleotide sequence: TGTGCCAGCAGCTTAAGAACAGACTATAACTATGGCTACACCTTC. It encodes CASSLRTDYNYGYTF. The chain employs TRBV13 and TRBJ1-2, with D unclear. CDR1 is PRHDT, CDR2 FYEKMQ, per germline (reference sequence). The germline V and J ends were trimmed by 2 bases and 1 base, with 11 bases remaining between them. The CDR3 spans 15 residues.

This clone has a handful of counts. The rearrangement links TRBV29-1 to TRBJ2-2, with a weak D call TRBD2 (5 bases). The CDR3 loop spans 15 amino acids. V lost 4 bases to trimming and J lost 0 bases, with 12 bases between them. Germline CDR1 SQVTM, CDR2 ANQGSEA. The CDR3 protein is CSVVSEDSNTGELFF. The CDR3 DNA sequence: TGCAGCGTTGTGTCCGAGGACTCGAACACCGGGGAGCTGTTTTTT.

A single count supports this clone. This chain joins TRBV2 and TRBJ1-6; the D is unclear. Deletions cut 3 bases from V and 7 bases from J, with 13 bases between. The CDR3 totals 15 residues. Germline CDR1 reads SNHLY; CDR2 reads FYNNEI. CDR3 sequence reads: CASSERLGWNSPLHF. The CDR3 DNA is TGTGCCAGCAGTGAGAGGCTCGGATGGAATTCACCCCTCCACTTT.

This clone was seen once. This chain uses TRBV7-9 with TRBJ1-1; TRBD1 might be the D (5 bases). V was shortened by 7 bases and J by 7 bases, with 22 bases between the two germline ends. The CDR3 covers 15 residues. Germline V gene sequence: CDR1 SEHNR, CDR2 FQNEAQ (reference sequence). The CDR3 DNA reads TGTGCCAGCACTCCCCCCGCGGGGACCGCTAATGAAGCTTTCTTT. Residues: CASTPPAGTANEAFF.

V gene TRBV24-1 combines with J gene TRBJ2-5; 10 nucleotides agree with TRBD2. V was clipped by 4 bases and J by 7 bases; unmatched bases: 11. Germline V gives CDR1 KGHDR, CDR2 SFDVKD. There are 16 residues in the CDR3. CDR3: CATSDPRLAGAATQYF. In nucleotides, the CDR3 is TGTGCCACCAGTGACCCCCGACTAGCGGGTGCAGCGACCCAGTACTTC.

The rearrangement joins TRBV7-2 to TRBJ2-1; tentatively, D is TRBD1 (5 bases). CDR3 length equals 16 residues. Germline lookup yields CDR1 SGHTA and CDR2 FQGNSA. Trimming removed 4 bases at V and 0 bases at J, with 13 bases between. CDR3 in DNA: TGTGCCAGCAGCTCCACCAGGGTTAGCTCCTACAATGAGCAGTTCTTC. Translating gives CASSSTRVSSYNEQFF.

The rearrangement joins TRBV30 to TRBJ2-5; 9 bases are shared with TRBD1. The CDR3 is made up of 15 amino acids. Germline CDR1 is GTSNPN and CDR2 is SVGIG (reference sequence). The ends lost 1 base at V and 4 bases at J; junction bases unmatched: 7. The CDR3 nucleotides read TGTGCCTGGAGTGCGACAGGGGGGCACGCAGAGACCCAGTACTTC. This gives the protein CAWSATGGHAETQYF.

This sequence joins TRBV4-1 and TRBJ1-6; 9 bases map to TRBD1. This CDR3 is built from 15 residues. Germline values: CDR1 MGHRA, CDR2 YSYEKL. Unmatched junction bases numbered 6, after V lost 4 bases and J lost 8 bases. The CDR3 region has the DNA TGCGCCAGCAGCCGCGGACAGGGGATTTATTCACCCCTCCACTTT. This encodes CASSRGQGIYSPLHF.

The chain combines TRBV3-1 (or the pseudogene TRBV3-2) with TRBJ1-4, with 8 bases fitting TRBD1. Per germline, CDR1 LGHDT and CDR2 YNNKEL (reference sequence). V shed 0 bases, J shed 0 bases, and the junction held 9 bases outside the gene matches. This CDR3 is built from 19 residues. Written as DNA, the CDR3 is TGTGCCAGCAGCCAAGATCGAGTGGACAGGGATGCAACTAATGAAAAACTGTTTTTT. It specifies CASSQDRVDRDATNEKLFF.

This rearrangement joins TRBV30 to TRBJ2-7; D uncertain. V was pared by 2 bases and J by 5 bases, with 13 bases between. CDR3 length equals 13 residues. Germline V gives CDR1 GTSNPN, CDR2 SVGIG (reference sequence). CDR3 sequence reads: CAWSIHPRDEQYF. The CDR3 DNA sequence: TGTGCCTGGAGTATCCATCCCCGGGACGAGCAGTACTTC.

This clone was detected once. J is TRBJ2-3 and V is TRBV10-3; TRBD2 matches 10 bases. Unmatched junction bases numbered 7, after V lost 0 bases and J lost 1 base. The CDR3 consists of 18 residues. The germline CDR1 and CDR2 sequences are ENHRY and SYGVKD. The CDR3 sequence: CAISESGWLAGGTDTQYF. CDR3 DNA sequence: TGTGCCATCAGTGAGTCGGGCTGGCTAGCGGGGGGCACAGATACGCAGTATTTT.

This chain connects TRBV5-6 to TRBJ1-2; D is unresolved. The CDR3 length is 13 residues. Germline CDR1 is SGHDT and CDR2 is YYEEEE. The V end lost 2 bases, the J end lost 2 bases, and 7 bases lay between the germline ends. The CDR3 sequence: CASSLTANYGYTF. DNA of the CDR3: TGTGCCAGCAGCTTAACAGCCAACTATGGCTACACCTTC.

The chain employs TRBV10-3 and TRBJ1-1; D unclear. CDR3 length: 15 amino acids. Trimming stripped 3 bases from V and 1 base from J, with 12 bases between. Germline values: CDR1 ENHRY, CDR2 SYGVKD. The CDR3 DNA reads TGTGCCATCAGTGATTACAGCCGCTCGAACACTGAAGCTTTCTTT. Translated: CAISDYSRSNTEAFF.

V is TRBV4-3 and J is TRBJ2-1; a possible D gene is TRBD2 (5 bases). Germline lookup yields CDR1 LGHNA and CDR2 YSLEER. The CDR3 runs to 16 residues. Trimming took off 3 bases at V and 3 bases at J, with 15 bases between the two ends. CDR3 protein: CASSQSGPLNYNEQFF. CDR3 DNA sequence: TGCGCCAGCAGCCAGAGCGGACCCCTCAACTACAATGAGCAGTTCTTC.

The V call is TRBV27, the J call TRBJ1-1; tentative D call: TRBD1 (5 bases). V lost 6 bases to trimming and J lost 1 base, with 12 bases between them. Germline V gene data show CDR1 as MNHEY and CDR2 as SMNVEV (reference sequence). The CDR3 has 14 amino acids. Here the CDR3 reads CASRQTGGNTEAFF. CDR3 bases: TGTGCCAGCAGGCAAACCGGGGGGAACACTGAAGCTTTCTTT.

The chain couples TRBV9 to TRBJ1-2; 9 bases are shared with TRBD1. Per germline, CDR1 SGDLS and CDR2 YYNGEE. There are 16 residues in the CDR3. The ends lost 2 bases at V and 7 bases at J; junction bases unmatched: 12. The CDR3 region is CASSVSTGGGLGGYTF. The CDR3 DNA reads TGTGCCAGCAGCGTTTCAACAGGGGGCGGTCTTGGTGGCTACACCTTC.

V gene TRBV18 combines with J gene TRBJ1-4; D may be TRBD1 (5 bases). V was pared by 4 bases and J by 2 bases, with 14 bases between. The CDR3 runs to 16 residues. Germline assignment: CDR1 KGHSH and CDR2 LQKENI. The CDR3 DNA follows: TGTGCCAGCTCACGTGGTCAGGGTGGGACTAATGAAAAACTGTTTTTT. Its translation: CASSRGQGGTNEKLFF.

The chain links TRBV5-1 to TRBJ2-3; maybe TRBD2 (5 bases). V was clipped by 7 bases and J by 0 bases, with 9 bases between them. The CDR3 loop spans 13 amino acids. CDR1 is SGHRS, CDR2 YFSETQ, per germline. This CDR3 reads CASGEQSTDTQYF. As DNA, the CDR3 is TGCGCCAGCGGGGAGCAGAGCACAGATACGCAGTATTTT. Combining the CDR3 with reference TRBV5-1 and TRBJ2-3 gives the whole variable domain KAGVTQTPRYLIKTRGQQVTLSCSPISGHRSVSWYQQTPGQGLQFLFEYFSETQRNKGNFPGRFSGRQFSNSRSEMNVSTLELGDSALYLCASGEQSTDTQYFGPGTRLTVL.

The rearrangement uses TRBV5-4 and TRBJ2-5; 8 bases match TRBD1. CDR3 length: 15 amino acids. V dropped 4 bases and J dropped 5; count of bases not matched to a gene: 10. Germline values: CDR1 SGHNT, CDR2 YYREEE (reference sequence). In DNA, the CDR3 is TGTGCCAGCAGCAAACAGGGGGGTTCTTGGGAGACCCAGTACTTC. Translation: CASSKQGGSWETQYF.

V is TRBV28 and J is TRBJ1-1, with D possibly being TRBD1 (5 bases). CDR1 and CDR2 (germline): MDHEN, SYDVKM. There are 17 residues in the CDR3. Trimming cost V 5 bases and J 5 bases, with 24 bases left between them. CDR3 in amino acids: CASSPPRERWAVTEAFF. CDR3 in DNA: TGTGCCAGCAGTCCACCCAGGGAACGGTGGGCCGTGACTGAAGCTTTCTTT.

This chain connects TRBV7-2 to TRBJ2-3; TRBD2 aligns across 7 bases. The V gene end was trimmed by 2 bases and the J gene end by 0 bases; junction bases not matched to a gene: 2. The CDR3 totals 15 residues. CDR1 is SGHTA and CDR2 is FQGNSA in the germline V gene. CDR3: CASSLSSGSTDTQYF. The DNA of the CDR3 is TGTGCCAGCAGCTTAAGTAGCGGGAGCACAGATACGCAGTATTTT. Supplemented by reference TRBV7-2 and TRBJ2-3, the full variable domain reads GAGVSQSPSNKVTEKGKDVELRCDPISGHTALYWYRQSLGQGLEFLIYFQGNSAPDKSGLPSDRFSAERTGGSVSTLTIQRTQQEDSAVYLCASSLSSGSTDTQYFGPGTRLTVL.

This chain uses TRBV23-1 with TRBJ2-5; 7 bases agree with TRBD2. TRBV23-1 is placed among ORFs of uncertain function. The CDR3 contains 14 residues. V lost 1 base and J lost 4; bases outside the gene matches: 3. This CDR3 reads CASSQFSGGETQYF. The DNA for the CDR3 is TGCGCCAGCAGTCAATTTTCGGGGGGAGAGACCCAGTACTTC.

The chain joins TRBV7-2 to TRBJ2-3; TRBD2 is a possible D gene (7 bases). In germline, CDR1 is SGHTA, CDR2 FQGNSA. CDR3 length: 15 residues. V was cut by 2 bases and J by 2 bases, with 11 bases left in between. The CDR3 coding sequence is TGTGCCAGCAGCTTAATGGGGGGGGCCACAGATACGCAGTATTTT. It codes for CASSLMGGATDTQYF.

The chain links TRBV2 to TRBJ1-1, with no clear D. The V and J ends lost 3 bases and 0 bases respectively, with 8 bases between them. Germline V CDR1 and CDR2: SNHLY, FYNNEI. The CDR3 runs to 14 residues. The CDR3 DNA reads as TGTGCCAGCAGTGACGTCCAGATGAACACTGAAGCTTTCTTT. Translated: CASSDVQMNTEAFF.

V is TRBV9 and J is TRBJ2-5; D might be TRBD2 (5 bases). Germline loops: CDR1 SGDLS, CDR2 YYNGEE. The V end lost 4 bases, the J end lost 1 base, and 11 bases lay between the germline ends. This CDR3 is built from 14 residues. The CDR3 nucleotides read TGTGCCAGCAGCCGGAGACTAACCCAAGAGACCCAGTACTTC. Amino acid sequence: CASSRRLTQETQYF.